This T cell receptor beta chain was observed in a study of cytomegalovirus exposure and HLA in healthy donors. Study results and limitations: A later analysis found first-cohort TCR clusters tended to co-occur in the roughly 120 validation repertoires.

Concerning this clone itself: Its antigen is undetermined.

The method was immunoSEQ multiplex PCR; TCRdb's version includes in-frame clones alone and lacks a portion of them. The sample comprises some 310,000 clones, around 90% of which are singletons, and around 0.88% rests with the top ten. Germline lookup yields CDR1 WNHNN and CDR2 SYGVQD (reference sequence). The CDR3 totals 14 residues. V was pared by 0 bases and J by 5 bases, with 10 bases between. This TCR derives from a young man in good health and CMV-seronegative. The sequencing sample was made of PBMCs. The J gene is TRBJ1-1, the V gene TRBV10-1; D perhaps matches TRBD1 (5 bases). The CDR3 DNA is TGCGCCAGCAGTGAGTCAGGGGATGGGACTGAAGCTTTCTTT. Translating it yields CASSESGDGTEAFF.